This T cell receptor beta chain came from a study of cytomegalovirus exposure and HLA in healthy donors. With V trimmed by 3 bases and J by 1 base, 11 bases remained unmatched. Germline V lookup: CDR1 KGHSH, CDR2 LQKENI. The length of the CDR3 is 17 residues. Note on this clone: As yet, its antigen is unknown.

Findings of the study overall: In vitro, a few CMV-associated chains proved specific for CMV antigens.

It was with 60 Vbeta and 13 Jbeta primers that the PCR ran. The protocol was immunoSEQ multiplex PCR, while the TCRdb copy is restricted to in-frame clones and leaves out a portion. In the table there are about 150,000 clones, about four fifths of which are singletons. This TCR was recovered from a man aged 25 to 45 in good health and CMV-seropositive. The genes are TRBV18 and TRBJ1-1, with TRBD1 matching over 7 bases. Sample: PBMCs. CDR3 protein: CASSPSGGGEGNTEAFF. The CDR3 nucleotides read TGTGCCAGCTCACCCTCAGGAGGGGGCGAAGGGAACACTGAAGCTTTCTTT.